Following are 12 T cell receptor beta chains from one sample sequenced in a study of blood T cell repertoires in COVID-19. The table came from immunoSEQ multiplex PCR; TCRdb's copy has only in-frame clones and leaves some out. This sample has 95,000 to 150,000 clones, with roughly 79% found just once. The specimen sequenced was peripheral blood. All receptors derive from a human donor in a cohort sampled during active COVID-19.

The rearrangement uses TRBV27 and TRBJ1-6; the D gene is possibly TRBD1 (5 bases). Per germline, CDR1 MNHEY and CDR2 SMNVEV (reference sequence). CDR3 length equals 17 residues. V lost 6 bases to trimming and J lost 7 bases, with 22 bases between them. As DNA, the CDR3 is TGTGCCAGCAGCTACGGCTGGGACTTAAGGTCAAATTCACCCCTCCACTTT. This gives the protein CASSYGWDLRSNSPLHF.

The rearrangement links TRBV19 to TRBJ2-7, with D possibly TRBD2 on 7 matching bases. This CDR3 spans 13 amino acids. Germline-derived CDR1 and CDR2 are LNHDA and SQIVND (reference sequence). Trimming took 8 bases from V and 3 from J, leaving 14 bases between them. CDR3 nucleotides: TGTGCCAGTCGAAAAGGGGGGGGCTACGAGCAGTACTTC. Amino acid sequence: CASRKGGGYEQYF.

The V and J genes are TRBV28 and TRBJ2-3; perhaps TRBD2 as D (5 bases). Looked up from germline, CDR1 is MDHEN and CDR2 is SYDVKM. The CDR3 extends over 13 amino acids. The V end was cut by 5 bases, the J end by 6 bases, with 12 bases between. Here the CDR3 reads CASSPGGRDTQYF. The CDR3 DNA follows: TGTGCCAGCAGTCCAGGAGGCAGGGATACGCAGTATTTT.

The V and J genes are TRBV6-5 and TRBJ2-2; TRBD2 matches 8 bases. CDR1 and CDR2 (germline): MNHEY, SVGAGI. This CDR3 has 14 residues. V shed 4 bases and J 8 bases; nucleotides not matched to a gene: 6. The CDR3 region has the DNA TGTGCCAGCAGTTCGGGACTAGTTGGTGGGGAGCTGTTTTTT. It translates to CASSSGLVGGELFF.

This clone has more than one count but fewer than ten. The V gene is TRBV5-4, the J gene TRBJ2-7; D may be TRBD2 (6 bases). Deletions cut 3 bases from V and 4 bases from J, with 17 bases between. The CDR3 totals 15 residues. CDR1 SGHNT and CDR2 YYREEE come from the germline V gene (reference sequence). The CDR3 loop reads CASSSGGLGNYEQYF. In DNA form, the CDR3 reads TGTGCCAGCAGCTCCGGGGGACTTGGGAATTACGAGCAGTACTTC.

V is TRBV5-1 and J is TRBJ2-1, with D possibly being TRBD1 (5 bases). The CDR3 loop spans 14 amino acids. The V gene lost 5 bases and the J gene lost 8 bases, with 17 bases spanning the gap. Germline V gene lookup returns CDR1 SGHRS and CDR2 YFSETQ. CDR3 sequence reads: CASRNSRVYHEQFF. CDR3 coding DNA: TGCGCCAGCAGAAATTCCAGGGTTTACCATGAGCAGTTCTTC.

The chain joins TRBV6-2 or TRBV6-3 to TRBJ2-1; D may be TRBD2 (6 bases). The CDR3 covers 17 residues. With 2 bases removed from V and 0 bases from J, the gap between germline ends came to 14 bases. Germline lookup yields CDR1 MNHEY and CDR2 SVGEGT. DNA of the CDR3: TGTGCCAGCAGTTACGGGGTAGCGGAAAGCTCCTACAATGAGCAGTTCTTC. It specifies CASSYGVAESSYNEQFF.

The chain recombines TRBV5-4 with TRBJ1-3; the D gene is possibly TRBD1 (6 bases). Trimming stripped 5 bases from V and 0 bases from J, with 9 bases between. CDR1 is SGHNT, CDR2 YYREEE, per germline (reference sequence). The CDR3 has 14 amino acids. The CDR3 region is CASRIQGSGNTIYF. Here the CDR3 DNA reads TGTGCCAGCAGAATACAGGGCTCTGGAAACACCATATATTTT.

The chain carries TRBV28 and TRBJ2-2, with TRBD1 identical over 8 bases. The junction had 1 base not matched to a gene; V was cut back by 1 base and J by 3 bases. The CDR3 extends over 15 amino acids. Germline loops: CDR1 MDHEN, CDR2 SYDVKM. The CDR3 reads CASSLYRGYTGELFF. The CDR3 bases are TGTGCCAGCAGTTTATACAGGGGGTACACCGGGGAGCTGTTTTTT.

This chain joins TRBV6-6 and TRBJ1-4, with 7 bases fitting TRBD1. This CDR3 is 13 amino acids long. Germline assignment: CDR1 MNHNY and CDR2 SVGAGI (reference sequence). Trimming at V came to 6 bases and at J to 6 bases, leaving 4 bases not matched to a gene. CDR3 bases: TGTGCCAGCAGCACAGGGGTTGATGAAAAACTGTTTTTT. This encodes CASSTGVDEKLFF.

The chain carries TRBV2 and TRBJ2-7; TRBD1 agrees at 8 bases. The CDR3 is made up of 15 amino acids. The germline gives CDR1 SNHLY, CDR2 FYNNEI. With V trimmed by 4 bases and J by 6 bases, 11 bases remained unmatched. DNA for the CDR3: TGTGCCAGCAGTGTTTCGGCGACAGGGACAGGCGAGCAGTACTTC. Its translation: CASSVSATGTGEQYF.

In its sample, this clone was seen a few times. This chain links TRBV7-8 with TRBJ1-2; 8 positions agree with TRBD1. Germline V gene data show CDR1 as SGHVS and CDR2 as FQNEAQ. V gave up 5 bases and J gave up 8 bases; unmatched junction bases: 7. CDR3 length: 13 residues. Here the CDR3 reads CASSISPGGGYTF. The CDR3 nucleotides are TGTGCCAGCAGCATTTCGCCAGGGGGCGGCTACACCTTC.